This T cell receptor beta chain was identified during a study of blood T cell repertoires in COVID-19. TCRdb's copy holds only in-frame clones and misses some; the assay was immunoSEQ multiplex PCR. The data contain 210,000 or so clones, 80% to 90% of them singletons. The TCR was taken from a woman between 50 and 59 years old in a cohort exposed to, infected with or recovered from COVID-19 (not recorded which). Sequences were obtained from PBMCs or T cells enriched from blood (not recorded which).

CDR3 loop: CASSPEGRLAGGNEQFF. For the CDR3, the DNA is TGTGCCAGCAGCCCCGAAGGGAGGCTAGCGGGGGGAAATGAGCAGTTCTTC. The chain couples TRBV4-2 to TRBJ2-1; TRBD2 agrees at 11 bases. This CDR3 has 17 amino acids. J lost 7 bases, V lost 4 bases, and 12 bases had no gene match. Germline CDR1 and CDR2: LGHNA and YNFKEQ.